This T cell receptor beta chain appears in the sequencing data of a study of blood T cell repertoires in COVID-19. V shed 4 bases, J shed 9 bases, and the junction held 3 bases outside the gene matches. Germline V gene data show CDR1 as LNHDA and CDR2 as SQIVND (reference sequence). The CDR3 is made up of 12 amino acids. Generated by immunoSEQ multiplex PCR, the TCRdb table keeps only in-frame clones and is missing some. The data hold hundreds of thousands of clones, with around four fifths observed a single time. The sequenced sample consisted of peripheral blood. This clonotype was obtained from a woman older than 75 with active or convalescent COVID-19. The gene calls are TRBV19 and TRBJ2-1; TRBD2 matches at 7 bases. As DNA, the CDR3 is TGTGCCAGTAGTAGCGGGAGCGGTGAGCAGTTCTTC. Amino acids: CASSSGSGEQFF.